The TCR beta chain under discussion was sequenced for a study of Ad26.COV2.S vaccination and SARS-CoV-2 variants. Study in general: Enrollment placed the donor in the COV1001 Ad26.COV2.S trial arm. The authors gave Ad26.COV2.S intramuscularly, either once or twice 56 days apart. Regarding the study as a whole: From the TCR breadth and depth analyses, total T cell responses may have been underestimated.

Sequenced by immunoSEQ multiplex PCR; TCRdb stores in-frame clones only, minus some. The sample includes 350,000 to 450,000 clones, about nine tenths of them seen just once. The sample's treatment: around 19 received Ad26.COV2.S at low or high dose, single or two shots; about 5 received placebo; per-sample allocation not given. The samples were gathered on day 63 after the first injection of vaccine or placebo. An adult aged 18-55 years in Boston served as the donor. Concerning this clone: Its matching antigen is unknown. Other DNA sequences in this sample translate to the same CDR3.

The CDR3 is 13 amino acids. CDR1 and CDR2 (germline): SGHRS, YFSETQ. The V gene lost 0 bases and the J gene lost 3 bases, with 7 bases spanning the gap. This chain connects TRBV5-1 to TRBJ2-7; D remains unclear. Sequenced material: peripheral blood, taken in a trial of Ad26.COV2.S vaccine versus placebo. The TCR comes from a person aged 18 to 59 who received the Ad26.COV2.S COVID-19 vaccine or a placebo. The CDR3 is CASSLEGGYEQYF. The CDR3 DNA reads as TGCGCCAGCAGCTTGGAAGGTGGCTACGAGCAGTACTTC.